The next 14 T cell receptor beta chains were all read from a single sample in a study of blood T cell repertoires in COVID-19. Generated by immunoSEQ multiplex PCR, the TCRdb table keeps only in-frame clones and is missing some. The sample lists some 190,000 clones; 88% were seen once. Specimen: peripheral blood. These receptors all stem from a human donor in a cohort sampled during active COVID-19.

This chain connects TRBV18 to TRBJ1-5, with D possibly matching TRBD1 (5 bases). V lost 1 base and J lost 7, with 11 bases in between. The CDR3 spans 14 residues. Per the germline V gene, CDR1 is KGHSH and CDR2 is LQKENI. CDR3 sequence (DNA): TGTGCCAGCTCACCACTCCAGGGCGGCCAGCCCCAGCATTTT. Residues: CASSPLQGGQPQHF.

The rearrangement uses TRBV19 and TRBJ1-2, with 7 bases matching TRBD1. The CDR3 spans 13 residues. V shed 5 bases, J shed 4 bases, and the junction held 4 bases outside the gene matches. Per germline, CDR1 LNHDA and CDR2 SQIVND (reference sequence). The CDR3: CASSLGGLYGYTF. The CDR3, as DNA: TGTGCCAGTAGTTTAGGGGGCCTCTATGGCTACACCTTC.

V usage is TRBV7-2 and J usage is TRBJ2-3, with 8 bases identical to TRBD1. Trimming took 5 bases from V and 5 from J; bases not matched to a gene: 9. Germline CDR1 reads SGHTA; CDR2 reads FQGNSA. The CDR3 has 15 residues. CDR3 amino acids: CASSIGQGPIDTQYF. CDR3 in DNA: TGTGCCAGCAGCATTGGACAGGGACCCATAGATACGCAGTATTTT.

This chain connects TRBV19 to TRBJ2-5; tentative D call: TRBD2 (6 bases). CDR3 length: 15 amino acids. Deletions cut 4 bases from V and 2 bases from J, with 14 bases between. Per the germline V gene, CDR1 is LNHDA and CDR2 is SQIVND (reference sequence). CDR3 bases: TGTGCCAGTAGTAGGGGACTTCCTGGGCAAGAGACCCAGTACTTC. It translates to CASSRGLPGQETQYF.

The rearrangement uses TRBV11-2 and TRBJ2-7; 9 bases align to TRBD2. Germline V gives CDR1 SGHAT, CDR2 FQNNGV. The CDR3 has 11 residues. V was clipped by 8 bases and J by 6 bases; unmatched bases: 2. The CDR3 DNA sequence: TGTGCCAGCCGTAGCGGGGGCGAGCAGTACTTC. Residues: CASRSGGEQYF.

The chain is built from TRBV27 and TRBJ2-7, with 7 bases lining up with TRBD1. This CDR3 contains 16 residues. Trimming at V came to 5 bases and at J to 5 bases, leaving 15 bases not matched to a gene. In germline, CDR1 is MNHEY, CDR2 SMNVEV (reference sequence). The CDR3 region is CASSPHRTGDLDEQYF. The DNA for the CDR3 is TGTGCCAGCAGTCCCCACCGGACAGGCGACCTGGACGAGCAGTACTTC.

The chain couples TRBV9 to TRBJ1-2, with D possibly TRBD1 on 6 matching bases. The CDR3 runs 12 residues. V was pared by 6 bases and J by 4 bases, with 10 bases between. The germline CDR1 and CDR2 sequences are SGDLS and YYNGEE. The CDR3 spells CASTDRFYGYTF. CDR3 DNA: TGTGCCAGCACAGACAGGTTCTATGGCTACACCTTC.

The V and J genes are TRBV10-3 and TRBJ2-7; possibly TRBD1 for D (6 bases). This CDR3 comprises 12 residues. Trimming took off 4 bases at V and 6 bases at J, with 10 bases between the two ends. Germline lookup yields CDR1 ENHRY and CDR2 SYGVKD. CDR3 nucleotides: TGTGCCATCAGTGTAGCAGGGGTCGAGCAGTACTTC. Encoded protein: CAISVAGVEQYF.

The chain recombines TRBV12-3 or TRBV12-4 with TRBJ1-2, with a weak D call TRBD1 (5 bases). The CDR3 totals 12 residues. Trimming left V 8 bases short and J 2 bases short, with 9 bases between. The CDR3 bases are TGTGCCAGCGACGGGGGGAACTATGGCTACACCTTC. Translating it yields CASDGGNYGYTF.

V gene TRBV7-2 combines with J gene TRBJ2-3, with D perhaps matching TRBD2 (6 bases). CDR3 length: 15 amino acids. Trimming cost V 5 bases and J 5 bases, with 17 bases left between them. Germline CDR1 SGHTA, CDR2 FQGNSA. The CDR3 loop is CASSQRLEGRDTQYF. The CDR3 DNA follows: TGTGCCAGCAGCCAGAGACTAGAGGGGCGAGATACGCAGTATTTT.

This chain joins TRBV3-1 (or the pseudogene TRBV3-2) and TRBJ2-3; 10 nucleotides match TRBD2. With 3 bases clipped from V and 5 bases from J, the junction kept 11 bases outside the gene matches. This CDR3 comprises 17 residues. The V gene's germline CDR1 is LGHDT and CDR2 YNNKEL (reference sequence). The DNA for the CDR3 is TGTGCCAGCAGCCAGCCAATGGGGGGACTAGCGAAAGATACGCAGTATTTT. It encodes CASSQPMGGLAKDTQYF.

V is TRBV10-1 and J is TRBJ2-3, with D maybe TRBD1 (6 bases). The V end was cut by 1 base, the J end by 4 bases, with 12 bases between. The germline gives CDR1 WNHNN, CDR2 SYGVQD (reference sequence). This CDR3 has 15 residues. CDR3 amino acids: CASSEYMGAPDTQYF. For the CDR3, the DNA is TGCGCCAGCAGTGAGTATATGGGGGCTCCAGATACGCAGTATTTT.

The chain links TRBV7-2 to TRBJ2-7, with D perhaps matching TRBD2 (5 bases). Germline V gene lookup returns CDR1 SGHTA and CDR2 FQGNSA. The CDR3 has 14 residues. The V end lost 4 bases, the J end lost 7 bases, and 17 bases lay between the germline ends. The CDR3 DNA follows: TGTGCCAGCAGCTCTCGAGGGCCCAGAGGAGAGCAGTACTTC. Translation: CASSSRGPRGEQYF. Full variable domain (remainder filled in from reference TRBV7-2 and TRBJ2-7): GAGVSQSPSNKVTEKGKDVELRCDPISGHTALYWYRQSLGQGLEFLIYFQGNSAPDKSGLPSDRFSAERTGGSVSTLTIQRTQQEDSAVYLCASSSRGPRGEQYFGPGTRLTVT.

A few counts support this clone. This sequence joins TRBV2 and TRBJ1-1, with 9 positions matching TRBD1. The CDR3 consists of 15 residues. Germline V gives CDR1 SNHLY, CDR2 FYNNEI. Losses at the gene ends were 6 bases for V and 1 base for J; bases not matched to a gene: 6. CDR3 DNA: TGTGCCAGCAGACGATCGGGACAGGGGAACACTGAAGCTTTCTTT. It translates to CASRRSGQGNTEAFF. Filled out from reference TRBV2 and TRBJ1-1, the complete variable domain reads EPEVTQTPSHQVTQMGQEVILRCVPISNHLYFYWYRQILGQKVEFLVSFYNNEISEKSEIFDDQFSVERPDGSNFTLKIRSTKLEDSAMYFCASRRSGQGNTEAFFGQGTRLTVV.